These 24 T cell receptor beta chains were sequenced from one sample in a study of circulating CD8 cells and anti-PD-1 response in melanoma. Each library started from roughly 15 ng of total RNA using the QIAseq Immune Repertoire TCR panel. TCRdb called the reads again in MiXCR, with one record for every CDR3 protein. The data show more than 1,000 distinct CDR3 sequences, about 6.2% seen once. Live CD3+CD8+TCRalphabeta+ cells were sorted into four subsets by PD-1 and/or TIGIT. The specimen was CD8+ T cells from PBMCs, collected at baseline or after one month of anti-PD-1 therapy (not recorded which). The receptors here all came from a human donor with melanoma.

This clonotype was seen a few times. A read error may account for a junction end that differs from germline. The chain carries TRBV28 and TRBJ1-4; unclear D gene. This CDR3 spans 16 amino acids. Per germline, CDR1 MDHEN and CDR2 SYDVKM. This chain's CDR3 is CASSLLGDATNEKLSF. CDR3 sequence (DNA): TGTGCCAGCAGTTTGCTCGGGGATGCAACTAATGAAAAACTGTCTTTT.

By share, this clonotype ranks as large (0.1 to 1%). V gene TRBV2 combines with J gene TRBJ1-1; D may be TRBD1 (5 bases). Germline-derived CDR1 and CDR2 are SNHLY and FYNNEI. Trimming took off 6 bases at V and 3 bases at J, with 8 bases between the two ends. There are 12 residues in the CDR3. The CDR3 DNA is TGTGCCAGCAGGTGGGGGGACACTGAAGCTTTCTTT. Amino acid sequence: CASRWGDTEAFF.

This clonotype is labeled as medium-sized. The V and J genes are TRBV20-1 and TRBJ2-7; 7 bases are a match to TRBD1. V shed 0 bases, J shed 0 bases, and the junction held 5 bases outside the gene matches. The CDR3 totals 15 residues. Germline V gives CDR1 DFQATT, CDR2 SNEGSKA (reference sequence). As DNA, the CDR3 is TGCAGTGCTAGAGATCTCGACAGGGCCTCCTACGAGCAGTACTTC. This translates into CSARDLDRASYEQYF.

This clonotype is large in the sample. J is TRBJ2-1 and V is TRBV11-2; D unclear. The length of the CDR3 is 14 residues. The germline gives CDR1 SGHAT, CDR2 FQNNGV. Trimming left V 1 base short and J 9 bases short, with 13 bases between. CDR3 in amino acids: CASSLGFGRGEQFF. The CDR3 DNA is TGTGCCAGCAGCTTAGGTTTCGGCCGCGGTGAGCAGTTCTTC.

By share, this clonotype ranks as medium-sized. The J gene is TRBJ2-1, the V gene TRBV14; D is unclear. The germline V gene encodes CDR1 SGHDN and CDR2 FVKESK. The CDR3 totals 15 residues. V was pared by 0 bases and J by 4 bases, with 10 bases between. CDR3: CASSQEGTVYNEQFF. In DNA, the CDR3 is TGTGCCAGCAGCCAAGAAGGAACGGTTTACAATGAGCAGTTCTTC.

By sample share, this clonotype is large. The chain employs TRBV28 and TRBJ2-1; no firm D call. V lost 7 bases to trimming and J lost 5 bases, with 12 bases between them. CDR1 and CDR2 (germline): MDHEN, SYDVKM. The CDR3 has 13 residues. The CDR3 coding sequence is TGTGCCAGCACTGTGCCCGGCCACAATGAGCAGTTCTTC. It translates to CASTVPGHNEQFF. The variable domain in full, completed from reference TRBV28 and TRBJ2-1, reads DVKVTQSSRYLVKRTGEKVFLECVQDMDHENMFWYRQDPGLGLRLIYFSYDVKMKEKGDIPEGYSVSREKKERFSLILESASTNQTSMYLCASTVPGHNEQFFGPGTRLTVL.

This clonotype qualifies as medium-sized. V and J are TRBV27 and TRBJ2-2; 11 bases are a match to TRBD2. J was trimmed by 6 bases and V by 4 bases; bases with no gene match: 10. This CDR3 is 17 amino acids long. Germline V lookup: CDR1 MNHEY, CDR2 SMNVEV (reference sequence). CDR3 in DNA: TGTGCCAGCAGTTCCCCGATAGCGGGGGGGCTCTCCGGGGAGCTGTTTTTT. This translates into CASSSPIAGGLSGELFF.

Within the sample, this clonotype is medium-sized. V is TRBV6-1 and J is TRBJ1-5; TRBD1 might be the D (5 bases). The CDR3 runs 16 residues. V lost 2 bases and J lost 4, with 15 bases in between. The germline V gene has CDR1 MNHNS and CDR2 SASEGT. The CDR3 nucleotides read TGTGCCAGCAGTGAACGCCGGCAGGGAAAGAATCAGCCCCAGCATTTT. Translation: CASSERRQGKNQPQHF.

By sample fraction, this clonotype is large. CDR3 DNA: TGTGCCACCAGTGACCAGACCTACGAGCAGTACTTC. This codes for CATSDQTYEQYF. V gene TRBV24-1 combines with J gene TRBJ2-7; D remains ambiguous. The germline V gene has CDR1 KGHDR and CDR2 SFDVKD. The CDR3 runs to 12 residues. The germline V and J ends were trimmed by 4 bases and 2 bases, with 5 bases remaining between them.

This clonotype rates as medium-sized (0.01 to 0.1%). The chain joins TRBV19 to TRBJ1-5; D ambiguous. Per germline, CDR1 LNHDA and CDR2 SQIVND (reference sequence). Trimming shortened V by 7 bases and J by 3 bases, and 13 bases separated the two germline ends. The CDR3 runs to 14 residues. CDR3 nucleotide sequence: TGTGCCAGTATGAATTCGGGAGTCAATCAGCCCCAGCATTTT. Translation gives CASMNSGVNQPQHF.

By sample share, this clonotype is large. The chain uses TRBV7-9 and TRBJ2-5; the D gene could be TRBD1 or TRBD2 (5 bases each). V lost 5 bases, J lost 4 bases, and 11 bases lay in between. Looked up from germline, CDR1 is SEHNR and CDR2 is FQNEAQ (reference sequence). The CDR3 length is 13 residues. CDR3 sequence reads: CASSPGAIETQYF. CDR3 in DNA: TGTGCCAGCAGCCCCGGGGCGATAGAGACCCAGTACTTC.

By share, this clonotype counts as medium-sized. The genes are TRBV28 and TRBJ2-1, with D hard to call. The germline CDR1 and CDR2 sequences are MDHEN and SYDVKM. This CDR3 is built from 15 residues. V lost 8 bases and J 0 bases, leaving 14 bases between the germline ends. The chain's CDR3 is CASSPYSSSYNEQFF. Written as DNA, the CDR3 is TGTGCCAGCTCACCCTACTCGAGCTCCTACAATGAGCAGTTCTTC. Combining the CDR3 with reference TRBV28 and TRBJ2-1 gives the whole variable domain DVKVTQSSRYLVKRTGEKVFLECVQDMDHENMFWYRQDPGLGLRLIYFSYDVKMKEKGDIPEGYSVSREKKERFSLILESASTNQTSMYLCASSPYSSSYNEQFFGPGTRLTVL.

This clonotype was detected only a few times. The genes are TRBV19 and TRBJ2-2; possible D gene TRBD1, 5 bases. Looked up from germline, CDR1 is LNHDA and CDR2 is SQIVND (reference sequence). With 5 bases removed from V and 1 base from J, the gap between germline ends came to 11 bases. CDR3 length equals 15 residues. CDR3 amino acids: CASSAEGQNTGELFF. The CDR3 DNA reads TGTGCCAGTAGTGCCGAAGGACAGAACACCGGGGAGCTGTTTTTT.

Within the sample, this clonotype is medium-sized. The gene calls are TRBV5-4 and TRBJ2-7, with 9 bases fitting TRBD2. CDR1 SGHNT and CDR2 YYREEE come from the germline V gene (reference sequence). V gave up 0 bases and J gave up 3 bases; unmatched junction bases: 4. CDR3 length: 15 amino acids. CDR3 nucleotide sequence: TGTGCCAGCAGCTTGGGGCGCGGGGGGGTCTACGAGCAGTACTTC. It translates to CASSLGRGGVYEQYF.

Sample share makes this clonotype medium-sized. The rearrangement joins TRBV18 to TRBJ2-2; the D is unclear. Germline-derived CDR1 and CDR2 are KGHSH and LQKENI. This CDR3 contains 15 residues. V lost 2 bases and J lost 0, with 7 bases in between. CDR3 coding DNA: TGTGCCAGCTCACCAGGCGGAACGAACACCGGGGAGCTGTTTTTT. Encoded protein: CASSPGGTNTGELFF.

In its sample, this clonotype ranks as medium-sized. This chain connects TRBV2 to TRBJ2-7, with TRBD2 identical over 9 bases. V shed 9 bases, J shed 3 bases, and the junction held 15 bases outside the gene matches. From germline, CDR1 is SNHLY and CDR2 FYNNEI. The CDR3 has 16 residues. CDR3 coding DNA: TGTGCCAGGAAGGGGATGGGAATAGCGGGGGACTACGAGCAGTACTTC. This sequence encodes CARKGMGIAGDYEQYF.

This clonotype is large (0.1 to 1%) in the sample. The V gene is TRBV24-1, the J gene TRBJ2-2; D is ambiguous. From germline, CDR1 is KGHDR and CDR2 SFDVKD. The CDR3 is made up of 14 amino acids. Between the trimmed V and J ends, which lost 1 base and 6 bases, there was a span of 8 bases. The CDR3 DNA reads TGTGCCACCAGTGATTTCCCATATGCCGGGGAGCTGTTTTTT. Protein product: CATSDFPYAGELFF.

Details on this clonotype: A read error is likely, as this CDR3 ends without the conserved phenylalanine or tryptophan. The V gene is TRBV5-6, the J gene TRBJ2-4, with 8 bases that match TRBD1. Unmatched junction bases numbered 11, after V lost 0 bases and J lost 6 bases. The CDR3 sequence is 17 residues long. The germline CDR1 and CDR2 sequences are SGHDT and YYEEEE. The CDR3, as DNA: TGTGCCAGCAGCTTGGTTGGACAGGGATCCTTAGGAAACATTCAGTACTCC. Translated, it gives CASSLVGQGSLGNIQYS.

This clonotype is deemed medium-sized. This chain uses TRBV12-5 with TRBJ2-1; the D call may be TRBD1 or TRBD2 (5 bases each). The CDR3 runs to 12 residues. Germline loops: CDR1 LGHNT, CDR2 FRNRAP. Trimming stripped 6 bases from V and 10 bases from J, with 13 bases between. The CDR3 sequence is CASGTGTVEQFF. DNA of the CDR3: TGTGCTAGTGGAACCGGGACGGTGGAGCAGTTCTTC.

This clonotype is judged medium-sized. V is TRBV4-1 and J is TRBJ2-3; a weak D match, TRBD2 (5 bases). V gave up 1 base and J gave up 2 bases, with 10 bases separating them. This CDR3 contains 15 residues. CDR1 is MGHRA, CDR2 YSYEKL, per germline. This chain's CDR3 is CASSQGTWITDTQYF. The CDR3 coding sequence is TGCGCCAGCAGCCAAGGGACTTGGATCACAGATACGCAGTATTTT.

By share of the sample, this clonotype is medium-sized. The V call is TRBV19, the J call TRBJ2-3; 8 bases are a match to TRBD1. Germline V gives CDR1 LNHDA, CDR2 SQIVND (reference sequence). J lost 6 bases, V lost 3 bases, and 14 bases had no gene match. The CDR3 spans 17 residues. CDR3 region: CASSIPRTGQSVDTQYF. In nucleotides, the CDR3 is TGTGCCAGTAGTATTCCAAGGACAGGGCAGAGCGTGGATACGCAGTATTTT.

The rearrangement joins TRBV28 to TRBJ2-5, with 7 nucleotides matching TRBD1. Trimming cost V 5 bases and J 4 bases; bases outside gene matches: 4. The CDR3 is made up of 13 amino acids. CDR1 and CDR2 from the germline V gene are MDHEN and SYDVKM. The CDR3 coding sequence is TGTGCCAGCAGTCCTACAGGGGCAGAGACCCAGTACTTC. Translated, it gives CASSPTGAETQYF.

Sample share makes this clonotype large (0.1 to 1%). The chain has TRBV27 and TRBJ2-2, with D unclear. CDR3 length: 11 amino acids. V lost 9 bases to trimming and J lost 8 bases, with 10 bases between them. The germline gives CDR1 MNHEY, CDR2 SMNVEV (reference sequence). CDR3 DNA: TGTGCCAGTTCAAAGGCAGGGGAGCTGTTTTTT. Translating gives CASSKAGELFF.

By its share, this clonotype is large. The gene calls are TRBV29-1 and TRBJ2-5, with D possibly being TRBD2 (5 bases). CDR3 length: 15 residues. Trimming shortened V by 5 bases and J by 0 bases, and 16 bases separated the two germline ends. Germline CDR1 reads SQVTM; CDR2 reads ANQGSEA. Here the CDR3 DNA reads TGCAGCGTTTACGCCCTCCGGGGTTACCAAGAGACCCAGTACTTC. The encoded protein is CSVYALRGYQETQYF.